These T cell receptor beta chains were read from a single sample in a study of cytotoxic CD8 clonotypes in ibrutinib-treated CLL. Sequencing used immunoSEQ multiplex PCR; TCRdb keeps in-frame clones, though not all of them. The data contain 97,000 or so clones, almost 80% of them singletons. The specimen comprised PBMCs, sampled after 12 months of ibrutinib treatment. The origin of the receptors is a human donor with chronic lymphocytic leukemia. Each CDR3 is given with its conserved first and last residue. Fields, in order: D gene, V gene, J gene, clone size, CDR3 protein, CDR3 DNA. D genes are given only for firm matches. Where a row states a size, it is once, few, many or the class of an expanded clone; other rows omit it.

NA,TRBV9,TRBJ2-3,NA,CASTDNSGRTDTQYF,TGTGCCAGCACCGATAATAGCGGACGCACAGATACGCAGTATTTT
NA,TRBV30,TRBJ1-4,few,CAWSGGTGIEKLFF,TGTGCCTGGAGTGGGGGAACAGGGATCGAAAAACTGTTTTTT
NA,TRBV6-6,TRBJ1-6,NA,CASSYGQPNSPLHF,TGTGCCAGCAGTTACGGACAGCCCAATTCACCCCTCCACTTT
NA,TRBV9,TRBJ1-2,NA,CASSGANENYGYTF,TGTGCCAGCAGTGGGGCAAATGAAAACTATGGCTACACCTTC
NA,TRBV11-3,TRBJ2-3,NA,CASSLEGSASTDTQYF,TGTGCCAGCAGCTTAGAGGGATCCGCCAGCACAGATACGCAGTATTTT
TRBD1,TRBV9,TRBJ2-1,once,CASSVGQGAYNEQFF,TGTGCCAGCAGCGTAGGTCAGGGGGCCTACAATGAGCAGTTCTTC
TRBD1,TRBV29-1,TRBJ1-5,NA,CSAKQGRGGNQPQHF,TGCAGCGCCAAACAGGGGCGAGGTGGCAATCAGCCCCAGCATTTT
TRBD1,TRBV5-1,TRBJ1-2,NA,CASSSGQGAYGYTF,TGCGCCAGCAGCTCGGGACAGGGGGCCTATGGCTACACCTTC
NA,TRBV6-1,TRBJ2-3,NA,CASHLRTADTQYF,TGTGCCAGCCACTTACGGACAGCAGATACGCAGTATTTT
TRBD1,TRBV11-3,TRBJ2-6,NA,CASSQGTGYSGANVLTF,TGTGCCAGCAGCCAGGGGACAGGATACTCTGGGGCCAACGTCCTGACTTTC
NA,TRBV2,TRBJ2-3,NA,CASSEETTQYF,TGTGCCAGCAGTGAAGAGACTACGCAGTATTTT
NA,TRBV2,TRBJ2-2,NA,CASKWTEPNTGELFF,TGTGCCAGCAAGTGGACAGAGCCGAACACCGGGGAGCTGTTTTTT
NA,TRBV5-1,TRBJ2-2,few,CASSLQGGTGELFF,TGCGCCAGCAGCTTACAGGGAGGGACCGGGGAGCTGTTTTTT
TRBD1,TRBV6-5,TRBJ2-1,NA,CASSRQGDSYNEQFF,TGTGCCAGCAGCCGACAGGGCGACTCCTACAATGAGCAGTTCTTC
TRBD1,TRBV13,TRBJ2-3,NA,CASGDRGGTDTQYF,TGTGCCAGCGGGGACAGGGGGGGCACAGATACGCAGTATTTT
NA,TRBV7-2,TRBJ2-2,NA,CASTLGRVGTGELFF,TGTGCCAGCACCTTGGGCAGGGTAGGCACCGGGGAGCTGTTTTTT
NA,TRBV6-6,TRBJ1-5,NA,CASKQVERQPQHF,TGTGCCAGCAAACAGGTCGAACGGCAGCCCCAGCATTTT
NA,TRBV9,TRBJ2-3,NA,CASSVGAGGTDTQYF,TGTGCCAGCAGCGTCGGGGCCGGGGGCACAGATACGCAGTATTTT
NA,TRBV18,TRBJ2-3,NA,CASSRTPGSLTDTQYF,TGTGCCAGCTCACGGACACCGGGTAGTCTCACAGATACGCAGTATTTT
TRBD2,TRBV27,TRBJ2-2,NA,CASSFFPRTSGANTGELFF,TGTGCCAGCAGTTTTTTTCCTCGAACTAGCGGAGCGAACACCGGGGAGCTGTTTTTT
NA,TRBV21-1,TRBJ2-7,NA,CASSKAKSEAGEPLFEQYF,TGTGCCAGCAGCAAAGCCAAGTCGGAGGCGGGGGAGCCCTTATTCGAGCAGTACTTC
TRBD1,TRBV5-1,TRBJ2-3,NA,CASSSTGQGPDTQYF,TGCGCCAGCAGCTCAACCGGACAGGGACCAGATACGCAGTATTTT
TRBD1,TRBV7-8,TRBJ1-6,NA,CASNRDRVFSPLHF,TGTGCCAGCAATCGCGACAGGGTTTTTTCACCCCTCCACTTT
TRBD2,TRBV18,TRBJ2-5,NA,CASSPRLAGEQETQYF,TGTGCCAGCTCACCAAGACTAGCGGGGGAGCAAGAGACCCAGTACTTC
NA,TRBV19,TRBJ1-2,NA,CASSIPQFHYGYTF,TGTGCCAGTAGTATCCCTCAGTTCCACTATGGCTACACCTTC
NA,TRBV7-8,TRBJ1-5,NA,CASSLASGPMAQHF,TGTGCCAGCAGCTTAGCGTCCGGTCCCATGGCCCAGCATTTT
TRBD1,TRBV6-1,TRBJ2-7,NA,CASSEDRGEVYEQYF,TGTGCCAGCAGTGAAGACAGGGGGGAAGTCTACGAGCAGTACTTC
NA,TRBV7-9,TRBJ2-5,NA,CASNLMGPQETQYF,TGTGCCAGCAACCTTATGGGTCCTCAAGAGACCCAGTACTTC
NA,TRBV5-1,TRBJ2-2,NA,CASSLNTGELFF,TGCGCCAGCAGCCTTAACACCGGGGAGCTGTTTTTT
NA,TRBV10-3,TRBJ1-1,NA,CAISEWMQAMNTEAFF,TGTGCCATCAGTGAGTGGATGCAGGCTATGAACACTGAAGCTTTCTTT
NA,TRBV28,TRBJ2-7,NA,CASSRPTHRDEQYF,TGTGCCAGCAGTCGCCCAACCCACAGGGACGAGCAGTACTTC
TRBD2,TRBV7-7,TRBJ2-2,NA,CASSNPSGGGTGELFF,TGTGCCAGCAGCAACCCTAGCGGGGGTGGCACCGGGGAGCTGTTTTTT
NA,TRBV11-2,TRBJ2-3,few,CASSPLGADTQYF,TGTGCCAGCAGCCCTCTCGGGGCAGATACGCAGTATTTT
NA,TRBV23-1,TRBJ1-5,once,CASSQASLSGYSNQPQHF,TGCGCCAGCAGTCAAGCATCTCTCTCAGGGTATAGCAATCAGCCCCAGCATTTT
NA,TRBV19,TRBJ2-7,NA,CASSIESMQYF,TGTGCCAGTAGTATAGAGTCGATGCAGTACTTC
NA,TRBV7-9,TRBJ2-3,once,CASSSVGQYF,TGTGCCAGCAGCTCAGTTGGGCAGTATTTT
NA,TRBV11-2,TRBJ2-7,many,CASSLDHSAYEQYF,TGTGCCAGCAGCTTAGATCACTCCGCCTACGAGCAGTACTTC
TRBD1,TRBV18,TRBJ2-7,NA,CASSHGQAISYEQYF,TGTGCCAGCTCTCATGGACAGGCAATCTCCTACGAGCAGTACTTC
NA,TRBV30,TRBJ1-1,NA,CAWSPRTTGGAFF,TGTGCCTGGAGCCCCAGGACAACCGGAGGGGCTTTCTTT
NA,TRBV6-5,TRBJ1-2,NA,CASTGDRRGYTF,TGTGCCAGCACCGGGGACCGGAGGGGCTACACCTTC